This T cell receptor beta chain was profiled in a study of T cells after yellow fever vaccination. Study details: Those fractions that held only low numbers of cells were prepared using the SMART-Seq v4 Ultra Low Input RNA kit.

There are a few counts of this clonotype. MiXCR, applied by TCRdb to the 5' RACE reads, yields one record per CDR3 protein. The sample includes about 94,000 distinct CDR3 sequences, 8.9% of them seen just once. CDR1 and CDR2 from the germline V gene are SGHTA and FQGNSA. The V and J ends lost 0 bases and 3 bases, in that order; junction bases with no gene match: 3. The CDR3 spans 15 residues. This TCR came from a man between 18 and 29 years old who received the YFV17D yellow fever vaccine. The material sequenced was CD8+ T cells not binding an NS4B(214-222) dextramer, sorted from PBMCs, taken more than 13 days after the first yellow fever vaccination. This rearrangement joins TRBV7-2 to TRBJ2-7, with TRBD1 matching over 9 bases. The CDR3, as DNA: TGTGCCAGCAGCTTAGCCGGGACAGGGAACTACGAGCAGTACTTC. The encoded protein is CASSLAGTGNYEQYF.